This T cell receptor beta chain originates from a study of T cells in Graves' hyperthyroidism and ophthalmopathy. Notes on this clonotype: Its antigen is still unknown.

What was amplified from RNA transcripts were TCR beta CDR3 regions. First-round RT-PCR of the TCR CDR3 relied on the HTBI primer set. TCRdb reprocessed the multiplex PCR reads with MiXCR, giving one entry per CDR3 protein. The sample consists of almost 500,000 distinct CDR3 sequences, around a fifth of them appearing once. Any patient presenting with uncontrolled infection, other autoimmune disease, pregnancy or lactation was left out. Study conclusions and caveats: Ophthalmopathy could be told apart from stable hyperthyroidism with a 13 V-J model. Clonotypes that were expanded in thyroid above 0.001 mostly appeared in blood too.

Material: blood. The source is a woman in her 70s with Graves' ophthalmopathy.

The CDR3 reads CASNGMSLASVGELFF. The CDR3 nucleotides are TGTGCCAGTAATGGCATGTCCCTAGCGTCGGTCGGGGAGCTGTTTTTT. V and J are TRBV19 and TRBJ2-2, with TRBD2 as a possible D gene (6 bases). This CDR3 is built from 16 residues. Trimming took 7 bases from V and 7 from J, leaving 22 bases between them. Germline V CDR1 and CDR2: LNHDA, SQIVND (reference sequence).